These 8 T cell receptor beta chains came from one sample sequenced in a study of glioma-infiltrating T cells. TCR alpha and beta CDR3 regions were amplified from RNA using iRepertoire nested multiplex PCR. TCRdb ran MiXCR on the multiplex PCR reads and lists one entry per CDR3 protein. This repertoire shows 160,000 or so distinct CDR3 sequences, over 40% found once; its top ten account for over 4%. Source material: glioma tissue, nonneoplastic brain tissue, or PBMCs (not recorded which). Receptors were obtained from a human donor with low-grade glioma or glioblastoma, undergoing nonglioma brain surgery, or in good health (not recorded which).

For this clonotype: One end of the junction varies from germline; a read error may be responsible. The chain uses TRBV6-2 or TRBV6-3 and TRBJ2-1; 7 positions agree with TRBD1. The CDR3 consists of 18 residues. CDR1 and CDR2 (germline): MNHEY, SVGEGT. In DNA form, the CDR3 reads TGTGCCAGCAGTTACGGTTTCGCGACAGGGTGTCGTAAGGATGAGCAGCTCTTC. It codes for CASSYGFATGCRKDEQLF.

This clonotype was observed a single time. An end of the junction differs from the germline gene, which may be a read error. The CDR3 loop is CAMSGALNSPLNF. Here the CDR3 DNA reads TGTGCCATGAGTGGGGCTCTAAATTCACCCCTCAACTTT. V gene TRBV10-3 combines with J gene TRBJ1-6, with a possible D match to TRBD1 (5 bases). The CDR3 runs 13 residues. Germline-derived CDR1 and CDR2 are ENHRY and SYGVKD.

This clonotype appeared many times. CDR3 region: CASAEKNTGELFF. DNA for the CDR3: TGTGCCAGCGCGGAGAAGAACACCGGGGAGCTGTTTTTT. This chain uses TRBV6-1 with TRBJ2-2, with D unclear. This CDR3 comprises 13 residues. CDR1 is MNHNS, CDR2 SASEGT, per germline. With 8 bases removed from V and 1 base from J, the gap between germline ends came to 8 bases.

To note about this clonotype: The junction departs from germline at one end; a sequencing error may be responsible. The rearrangement links TRBV12-3 or TRBV12-4 to TRBJ2-3; tentatively, D is TRBD2 (5 bases). CDR3 size: 14 residues. CDR3 amino acids: CASSLTSSTDTKYF. The CDR3 nucleotides read TGTGCCAGCAGTTTAACTAGTAGCACAGATACGAAGTACTTT.

The chain combines TRBV5-1 with TRBJ1-3, with D unclear. Germline V CDR1 and CDR2: SGHRS, YFSETQ. V was shortened by 3 bases and J by 4 bases, with 17 bases between the two germline ends. The CDR3 consists of 16 residues. CDR3 in amino acids: CASSSGTTSSGNTIYF. In DNA, the CDR3 is TGCGCCAGCAGCTCCGGCACAACCTCGTCCGGAAACACCATATATTTT.

This chain links TRBV11-2 with TRBJ2-6; D possibly matches TRBD1 or TRBD2 (6 bases each). Trimming removed 3 bases from V and 2 bases from J, with 17 bases in between. Germline V CDR1 and CDR2: SGHAT, FQNNGV. This CDR3 comprises 18 residues. The DNA for the CDR3 is TGTGCCAGCAGCTTCAGGGAGGCAGGGGAAGCTGGGGCCAACGTCCTGACTTTC. It specifies CASSFREAGEAGANVLTF.

DNA for the CDR3: TGTGCCAGTACCGAAATGGGACTAGCGGGAGTGGAAGATACGCAGTATTTT. This sequence encodes CASTEMGLAGVEDTQYF. The rearrangement links TRBV19 to TRBJ2-3; the match to TRBD2 covers 14 bases. Trimming removed 7 bases from V and 5 bases from J; junction bases left unmatched: 11. The CDR3 is made up of 17 amino acids. Germline lookup yields CDR1 LNHDA and CDR2 SQIVND (reference sequence).

Only a few counts were recorded for this clonotype. This chain uses TRBV12-3 or TRBV12-4 with TRBJ2-5; D unresolved. The germline V and J ends were trimmed by 5 bases and 5 bases, with 12 bases remaining between them. This CDR3 region has 13 residues. CDR3 DNA sequence: TGTGCCAGCAGTCCTGGAAGGGTGGAGACCCAGTACTTC. It is translated as CASSPGRVETQYF.